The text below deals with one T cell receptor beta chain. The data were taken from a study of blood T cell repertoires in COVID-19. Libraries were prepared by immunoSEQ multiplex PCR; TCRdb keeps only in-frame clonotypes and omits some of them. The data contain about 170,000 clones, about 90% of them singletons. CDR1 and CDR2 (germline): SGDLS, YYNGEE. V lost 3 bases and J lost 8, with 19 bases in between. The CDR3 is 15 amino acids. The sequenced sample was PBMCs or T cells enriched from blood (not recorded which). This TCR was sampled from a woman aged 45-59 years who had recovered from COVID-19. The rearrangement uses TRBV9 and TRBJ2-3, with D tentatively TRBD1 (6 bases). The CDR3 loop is CASSGAPSGAGTQYF. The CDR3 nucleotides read TGTGCCAGCAGCGGAGCTCCCTCAGGGGCTGGTACGCAGTATTTT.